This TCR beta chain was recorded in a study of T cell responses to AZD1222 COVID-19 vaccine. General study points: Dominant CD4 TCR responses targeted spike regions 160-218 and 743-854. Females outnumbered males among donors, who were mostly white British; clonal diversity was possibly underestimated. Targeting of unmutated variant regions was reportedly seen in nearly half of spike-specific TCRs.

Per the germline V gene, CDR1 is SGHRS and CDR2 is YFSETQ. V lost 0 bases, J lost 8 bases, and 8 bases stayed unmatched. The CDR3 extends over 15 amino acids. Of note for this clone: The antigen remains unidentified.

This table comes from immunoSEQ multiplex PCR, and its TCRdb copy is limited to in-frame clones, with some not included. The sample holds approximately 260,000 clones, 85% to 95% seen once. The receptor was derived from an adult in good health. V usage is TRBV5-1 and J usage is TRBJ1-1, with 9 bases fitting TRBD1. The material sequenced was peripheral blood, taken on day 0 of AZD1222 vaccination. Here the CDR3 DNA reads TGCGCCAGCAGCTTGGGTCCCGACAGGGGGGTAGAAGCTTTCTTT. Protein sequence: CASSLGPDRGVEAFF.